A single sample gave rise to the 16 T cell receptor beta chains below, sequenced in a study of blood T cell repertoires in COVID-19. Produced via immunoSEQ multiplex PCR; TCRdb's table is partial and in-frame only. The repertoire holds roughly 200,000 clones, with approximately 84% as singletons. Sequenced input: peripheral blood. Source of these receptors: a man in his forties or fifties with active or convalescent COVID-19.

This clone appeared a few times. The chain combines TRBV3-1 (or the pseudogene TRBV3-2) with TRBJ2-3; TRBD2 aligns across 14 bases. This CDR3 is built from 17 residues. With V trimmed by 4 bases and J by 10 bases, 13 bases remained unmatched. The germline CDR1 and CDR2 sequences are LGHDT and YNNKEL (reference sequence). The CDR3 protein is CASSPPWTSGGPGAQYF. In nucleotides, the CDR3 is TGTGCCAGCAGCCCCCCCTGGACTAGCGGGGGGCCGGGGGCGCAGTATTTT.

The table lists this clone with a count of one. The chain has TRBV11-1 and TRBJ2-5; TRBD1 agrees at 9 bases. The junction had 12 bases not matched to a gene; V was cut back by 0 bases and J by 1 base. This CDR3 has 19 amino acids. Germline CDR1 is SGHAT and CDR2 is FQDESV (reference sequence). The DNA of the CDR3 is TGTGCCAGCAGCTTAGCGCTAACTTGGGACAGGGAGGCCCAAGAGACCCAGTACTTC. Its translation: CASSLALTWDREAQETQYF. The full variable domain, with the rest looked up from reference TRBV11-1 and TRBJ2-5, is EAEVAQSPRYKITEKSQAVAFWCDPISGHATLYWYRQILGQGPELLVQFQDESVVDDSQLPKDRFSAERLKGVDSTLKIQPAELGDSAMYLCASSLALTWDREAQETQYFGPGTRLLVL.

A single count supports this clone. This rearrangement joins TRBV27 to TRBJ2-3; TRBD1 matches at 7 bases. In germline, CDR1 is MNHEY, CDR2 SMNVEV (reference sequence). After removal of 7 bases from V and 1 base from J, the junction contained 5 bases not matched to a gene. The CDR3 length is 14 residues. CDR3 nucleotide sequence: TGTGCCAGCACGACAGGGAAAGGCACAGATACGCAGTATTTT. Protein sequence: CASTTGKGTDTQYF.

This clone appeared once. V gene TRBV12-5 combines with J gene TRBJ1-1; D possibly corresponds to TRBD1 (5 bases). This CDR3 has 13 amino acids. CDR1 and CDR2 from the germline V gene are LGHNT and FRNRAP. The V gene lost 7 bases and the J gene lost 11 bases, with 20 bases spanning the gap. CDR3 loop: CASASEPGGVAFF. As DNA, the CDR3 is TGTGCTAGTGCCTCGGAACCCGGGGGTGTGGCTTTCTTT.

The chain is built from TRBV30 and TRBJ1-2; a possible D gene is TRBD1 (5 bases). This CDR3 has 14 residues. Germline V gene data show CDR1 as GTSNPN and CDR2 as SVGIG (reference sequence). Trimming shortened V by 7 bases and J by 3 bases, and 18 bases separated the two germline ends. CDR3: CAYLGGDGYYGYTF. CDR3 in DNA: TGTGCCTACCTGGGAGGGGACGGGTACTATGGCTACACCTTC.

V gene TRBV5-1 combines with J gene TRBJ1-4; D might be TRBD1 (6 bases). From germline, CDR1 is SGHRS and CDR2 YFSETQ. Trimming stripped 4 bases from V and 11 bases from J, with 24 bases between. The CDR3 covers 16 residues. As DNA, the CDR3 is TGCGCCAGCAGCCCCAGGGAGGGGGGCAGGAGAGGGAAACTGTTTTTT. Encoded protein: CASSPREGGRRGKLFF. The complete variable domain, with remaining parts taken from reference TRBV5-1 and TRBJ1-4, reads KAGVTQTPRYLIKTRGQQVTLSCSPISGHRSVSWYQQTPGQGLQFLFEYFSETQRNKGNFPGRFSGRQFSNSRSEMNVSTLELGDSALYLCASSPREGGRRGKLFFGSGTQLSVL.

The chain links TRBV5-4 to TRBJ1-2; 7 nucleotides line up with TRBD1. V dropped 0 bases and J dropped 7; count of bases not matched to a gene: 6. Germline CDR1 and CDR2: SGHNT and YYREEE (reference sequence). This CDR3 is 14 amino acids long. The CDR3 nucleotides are TGTGCCAGCAGCTTGGGGGGTCAGGGGGTTGGCTACACCTTC. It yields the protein CASSLGGQGVGYTF.

CDR3: CASSLASGSYNSPLHF. In DNA form, the CDR3 reads TGCGCCAGCAGCTTGGCTTCGGGGTCCTATAATTCACCCCTCCACTTT. The chain employs TRBV5-1 and TRBJ1-6, with D hard to call. CDR3 length: 16 residues. Germline V gene data show CDR1 as SGHRS and CDR2 as YFSETQ. V shed 0 bases and J shed 1 base, with 8 bases lying between them.

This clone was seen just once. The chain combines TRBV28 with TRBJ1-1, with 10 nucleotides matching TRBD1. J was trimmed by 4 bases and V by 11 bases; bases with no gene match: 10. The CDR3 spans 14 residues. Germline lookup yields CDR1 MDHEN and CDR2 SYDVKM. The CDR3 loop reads CAGSPGQGLTEAFF. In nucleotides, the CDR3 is TGTGCCGGTTCACCGGGACAGGGGCTCACTGAAGCTTTCTTT.

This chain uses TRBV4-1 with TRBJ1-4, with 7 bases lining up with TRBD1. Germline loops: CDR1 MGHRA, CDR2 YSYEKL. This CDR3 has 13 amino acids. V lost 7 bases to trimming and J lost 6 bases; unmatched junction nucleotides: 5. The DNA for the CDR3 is TGCGCCAGCATGAGACAGGGAGATGAAAAACTGTTTTTT. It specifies CASMRQGDEKLFF.

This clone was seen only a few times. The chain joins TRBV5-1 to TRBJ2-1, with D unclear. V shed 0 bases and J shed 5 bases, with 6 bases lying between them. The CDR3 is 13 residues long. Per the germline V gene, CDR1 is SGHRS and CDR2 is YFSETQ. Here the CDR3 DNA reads TGCGCCAGCAGCTTGGTAGAGAACAATGAGCAGTTCTTC. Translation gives CASSLVENNEQFF.

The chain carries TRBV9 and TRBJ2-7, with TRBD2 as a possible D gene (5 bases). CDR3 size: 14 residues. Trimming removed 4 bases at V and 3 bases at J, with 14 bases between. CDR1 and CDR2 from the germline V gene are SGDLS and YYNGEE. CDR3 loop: CASSPRTYDYEQYF. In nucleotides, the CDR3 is TGTGCCAGCAGCCCCCGGACTTACGACTACGAGCAGTACTTC.

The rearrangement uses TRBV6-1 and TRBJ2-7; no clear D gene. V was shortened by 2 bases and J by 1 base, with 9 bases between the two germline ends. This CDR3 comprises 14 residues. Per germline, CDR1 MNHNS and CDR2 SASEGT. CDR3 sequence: CASSEIPASYEQYF. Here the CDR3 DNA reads TGTGCCAGCAGTGAAATTCCAGCGTCCTACGAGCAGTACTTC.

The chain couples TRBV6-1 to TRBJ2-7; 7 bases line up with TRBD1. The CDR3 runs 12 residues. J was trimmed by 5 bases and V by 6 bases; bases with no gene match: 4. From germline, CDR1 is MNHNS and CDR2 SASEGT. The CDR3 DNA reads TGTGCCAGCAGACAAGACAGGGACGAGCAGTACTTC. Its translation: CASRQDRDEQYF.

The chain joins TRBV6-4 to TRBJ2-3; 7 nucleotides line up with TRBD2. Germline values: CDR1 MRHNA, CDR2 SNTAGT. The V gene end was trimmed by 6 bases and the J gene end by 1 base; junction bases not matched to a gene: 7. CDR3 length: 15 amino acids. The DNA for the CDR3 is TGTGCCAGCAGGGTCAGCGGGGCAGGCACAGATACGCAGTATTTT. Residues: CASRVSGAGTDTQYF.

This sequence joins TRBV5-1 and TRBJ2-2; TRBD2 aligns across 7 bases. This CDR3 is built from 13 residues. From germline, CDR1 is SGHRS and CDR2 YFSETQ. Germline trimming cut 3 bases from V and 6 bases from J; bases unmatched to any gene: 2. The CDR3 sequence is CASSSTSSGELFF. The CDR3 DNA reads TGCGCCAGCAGCTCGACTAGCTCCGGGGAGCTGTTTTTT.